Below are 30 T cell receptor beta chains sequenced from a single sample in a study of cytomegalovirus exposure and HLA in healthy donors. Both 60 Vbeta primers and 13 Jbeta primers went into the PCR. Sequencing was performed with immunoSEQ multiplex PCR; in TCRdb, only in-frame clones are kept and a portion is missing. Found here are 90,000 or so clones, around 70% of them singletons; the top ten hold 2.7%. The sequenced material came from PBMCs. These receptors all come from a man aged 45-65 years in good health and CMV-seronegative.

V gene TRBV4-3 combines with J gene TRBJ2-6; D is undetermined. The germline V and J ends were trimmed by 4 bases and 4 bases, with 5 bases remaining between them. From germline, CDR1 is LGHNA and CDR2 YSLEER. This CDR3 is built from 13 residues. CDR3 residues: CASSLIGANVLTF. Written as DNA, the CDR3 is TGCGCCAGCAGCCTTATCGGGGCCAACGTCCTGACTTTC.

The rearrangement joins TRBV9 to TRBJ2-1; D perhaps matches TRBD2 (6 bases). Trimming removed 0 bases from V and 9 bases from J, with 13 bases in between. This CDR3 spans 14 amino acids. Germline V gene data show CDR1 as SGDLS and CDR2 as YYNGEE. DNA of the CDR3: TGTGCCAGCAGCGTAGTTGGGGGAGGTGGTGAGCAGTTCTTC. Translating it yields CASSVVGGGGEQFF.

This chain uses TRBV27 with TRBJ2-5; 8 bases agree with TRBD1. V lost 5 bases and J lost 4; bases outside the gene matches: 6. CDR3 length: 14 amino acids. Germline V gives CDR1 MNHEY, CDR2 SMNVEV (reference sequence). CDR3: CASSTGQVLETQYF. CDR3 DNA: TGTGCCAGCAGTACGGGACAGGTCTTAGAGACCCAGTACTTC.

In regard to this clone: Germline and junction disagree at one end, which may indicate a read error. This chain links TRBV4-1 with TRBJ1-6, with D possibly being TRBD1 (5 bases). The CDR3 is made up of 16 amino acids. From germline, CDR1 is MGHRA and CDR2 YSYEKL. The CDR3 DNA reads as TGCGCCAGCAGTCAAGAACCGGACATCTATAATTCACCCCTCCACTTT. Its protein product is CASSQEPDIYNSPLHF.

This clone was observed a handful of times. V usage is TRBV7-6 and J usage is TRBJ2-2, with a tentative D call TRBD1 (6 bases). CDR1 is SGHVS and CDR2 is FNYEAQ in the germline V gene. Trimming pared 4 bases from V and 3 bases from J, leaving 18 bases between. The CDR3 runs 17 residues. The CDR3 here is CASSSISTGSYTGELFF. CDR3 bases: TGTGCCAGCAGCTCGATCTCGACAGGCTCGTACACCGGGGAGCTGTTTTTT.

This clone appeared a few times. The CDR3 nucleotides read TGTGCCAGCAGCGGAGTGAGGCGGGAGGTAAAGGAGCAGTTCTTC. It is translated as CASSGVRREVKEQFF. The chain is built from TRBV9 and TRBJ2-1, with 8 bases matching TRBD2. The V gene's germline CDR1 is SGDLS and CDR2 YYNGEE. The CDR3 has 15 amino acids. Trimming cost V 3 bases and J 10 bases; bases outside gene matches: 12. Variable domain in full (rest from reference TRBV9 and TRBJ2-1): DSGVTQTPKHLITATGQRVTLRCSPRSGDLSVYWYQQSLDQGLQFLIQYYNGEERAKGNILERFSAQQFPDLHSELNLSSLELGDSALYFCASSGVRREVKEQFFGPGTRLTVL.

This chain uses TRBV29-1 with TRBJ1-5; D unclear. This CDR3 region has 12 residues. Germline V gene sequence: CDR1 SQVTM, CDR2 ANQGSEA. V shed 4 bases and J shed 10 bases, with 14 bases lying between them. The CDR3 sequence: CSVGGSQGPQHF. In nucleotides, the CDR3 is TGCAGCGTTGGCGGTTCCCAAGGACCCCAGCATTTT.

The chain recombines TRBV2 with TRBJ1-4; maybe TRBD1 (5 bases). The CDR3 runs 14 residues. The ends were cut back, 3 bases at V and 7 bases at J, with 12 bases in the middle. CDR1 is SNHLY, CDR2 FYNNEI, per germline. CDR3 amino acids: CASSDRTSSEKLFF. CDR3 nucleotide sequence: TGTGCCAGCAGTGACCGGACAAGCAGTGAAAAACTGTTTTTT.

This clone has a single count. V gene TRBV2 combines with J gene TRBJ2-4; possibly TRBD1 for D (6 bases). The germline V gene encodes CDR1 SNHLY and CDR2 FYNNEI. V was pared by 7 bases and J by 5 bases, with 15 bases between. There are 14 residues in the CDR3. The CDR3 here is CASIGYRDQNIQYF. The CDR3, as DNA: TGTGCCAGCATAGGATACAGGGACCAAAACATTCAGTACTTC. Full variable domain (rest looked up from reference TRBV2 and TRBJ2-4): EPEVTQTPSHQVTQMGQEVILRCVPISNHLYFYWYRQILGQKVEFLVSFYNNEISEKSEIFDDQFSVERPDGSNFTLKIRSTKLEDSAMYFCASIGYRDQNIQYFGAGTRLSVL.

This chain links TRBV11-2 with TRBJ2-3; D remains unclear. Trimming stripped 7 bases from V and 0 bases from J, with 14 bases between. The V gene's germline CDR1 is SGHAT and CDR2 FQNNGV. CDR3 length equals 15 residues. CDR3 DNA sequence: TGTGCCAGCACCCCCCGGTCCCGTAGCACAGATACGCAGTATTTT. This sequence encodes CASTPRSRSTDTQYF.

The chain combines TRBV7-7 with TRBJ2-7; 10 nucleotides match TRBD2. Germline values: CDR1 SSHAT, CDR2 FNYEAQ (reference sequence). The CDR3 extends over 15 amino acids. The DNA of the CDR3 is TGTGCTAGCAGCTTATCACTAGCGGGATCTACGGAGCAGTACGTC. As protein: CASSLSLAGSTEQYV.

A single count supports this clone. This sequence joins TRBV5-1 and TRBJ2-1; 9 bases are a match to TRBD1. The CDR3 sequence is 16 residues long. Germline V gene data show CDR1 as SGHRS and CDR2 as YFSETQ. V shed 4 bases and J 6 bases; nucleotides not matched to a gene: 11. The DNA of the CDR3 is TGCGCCAGCAGCCCGCTAACCGGACAGGGGTCCAATGAGCAGTTCTTC. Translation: CASSPLTGQGSNEQFF.

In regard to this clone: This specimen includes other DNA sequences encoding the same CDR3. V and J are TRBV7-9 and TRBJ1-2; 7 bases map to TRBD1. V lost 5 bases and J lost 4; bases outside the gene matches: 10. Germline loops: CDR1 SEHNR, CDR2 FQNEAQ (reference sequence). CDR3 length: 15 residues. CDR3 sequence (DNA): TGTGCCAGCAGCGCCCGGGACAGAGTACTCTATGGCTACACCTTC. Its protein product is CASSARDRVLYGYTF.

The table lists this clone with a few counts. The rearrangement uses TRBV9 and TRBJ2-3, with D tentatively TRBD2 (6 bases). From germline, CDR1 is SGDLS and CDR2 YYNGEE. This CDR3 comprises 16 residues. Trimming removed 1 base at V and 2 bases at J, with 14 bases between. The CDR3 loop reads CASSVSLGGPTDTQYF. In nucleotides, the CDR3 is TGTGCCAGCAGCGTAAGTTTGGGGGGACCCACAGATACGCAGTATTTT.

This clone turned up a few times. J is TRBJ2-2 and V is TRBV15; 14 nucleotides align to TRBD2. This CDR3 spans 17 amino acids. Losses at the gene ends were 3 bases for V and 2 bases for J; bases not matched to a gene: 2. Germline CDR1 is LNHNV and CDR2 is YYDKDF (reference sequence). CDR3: CATSRGLAGVNTGELFF. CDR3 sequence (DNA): TGTGCCACCAGCAGGGGACTAGCGGGAGTAAACACCGGGGAGCTGTTTTTT.

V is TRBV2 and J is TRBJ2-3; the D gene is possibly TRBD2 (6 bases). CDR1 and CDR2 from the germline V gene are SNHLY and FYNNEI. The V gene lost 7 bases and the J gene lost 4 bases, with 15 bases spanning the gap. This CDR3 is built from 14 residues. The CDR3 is CASKGGDRADTQYF. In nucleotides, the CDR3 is TGTGCCAGCAAGGGCGGGGATCGGGCAGATACGCAGTATTTT.

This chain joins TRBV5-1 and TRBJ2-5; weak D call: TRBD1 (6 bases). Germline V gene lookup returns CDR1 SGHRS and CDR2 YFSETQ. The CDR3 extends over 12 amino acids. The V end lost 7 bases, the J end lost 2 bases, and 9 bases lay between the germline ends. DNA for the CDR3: TGCGCCAGCTCAGGGGATCAAGAGACCCAGTACTTC. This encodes CASSGDQETQYF.

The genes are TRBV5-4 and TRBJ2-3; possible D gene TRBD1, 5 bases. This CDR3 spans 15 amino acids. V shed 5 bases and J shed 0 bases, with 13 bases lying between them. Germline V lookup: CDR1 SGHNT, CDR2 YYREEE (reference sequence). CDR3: CASRETATSTDTQYF. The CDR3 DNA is TGTGCCAGCAGAGAGACAGCTACTAGCACAGATACGCAGTATTTT.

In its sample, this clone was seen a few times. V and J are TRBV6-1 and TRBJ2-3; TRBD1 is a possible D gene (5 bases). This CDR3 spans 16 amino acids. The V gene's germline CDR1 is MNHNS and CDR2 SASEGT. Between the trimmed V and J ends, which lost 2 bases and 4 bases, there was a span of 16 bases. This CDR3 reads CASSEQGRSISDTQYF. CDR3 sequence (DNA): TGTGCCAGCAGTGAACAGGGCAGGAGTATTTCAGATACGCAGTATTTT.

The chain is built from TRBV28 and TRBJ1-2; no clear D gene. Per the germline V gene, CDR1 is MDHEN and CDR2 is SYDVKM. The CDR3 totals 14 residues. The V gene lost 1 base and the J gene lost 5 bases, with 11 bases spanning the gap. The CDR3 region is CASSLSGVQYGYTF. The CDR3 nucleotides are TGTGCCAGCAGTTTATCCGGGGTCCAATATGGCTACACCTTC.

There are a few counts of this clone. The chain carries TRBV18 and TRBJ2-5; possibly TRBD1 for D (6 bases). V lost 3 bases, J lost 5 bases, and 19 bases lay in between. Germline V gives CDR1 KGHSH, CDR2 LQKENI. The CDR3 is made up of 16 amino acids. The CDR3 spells CASSPNGPGARETQYF. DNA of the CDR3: TGTGCCAGCTCACCGAATGGTCCAGGGGCCAGGGAGACCCAGTACTTC.

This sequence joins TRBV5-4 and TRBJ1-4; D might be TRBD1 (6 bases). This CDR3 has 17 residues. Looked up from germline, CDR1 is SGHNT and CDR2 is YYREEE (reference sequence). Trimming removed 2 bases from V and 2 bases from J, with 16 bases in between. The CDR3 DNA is TGTGCCAGCAGCTTTGGACCCCTGGACAGTACTAATGAAAAACTGTTTTTT. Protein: CASSFGPLDSTNEKLFF.

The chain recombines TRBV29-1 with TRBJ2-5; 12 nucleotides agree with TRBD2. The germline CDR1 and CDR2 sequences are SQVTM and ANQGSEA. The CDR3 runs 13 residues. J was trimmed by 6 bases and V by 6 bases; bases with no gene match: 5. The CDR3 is CSVPSGGGKTQYF. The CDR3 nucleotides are TGCAGCGTCCCTAGCGGGGGGGGAAAGACCCAGTACTTC.

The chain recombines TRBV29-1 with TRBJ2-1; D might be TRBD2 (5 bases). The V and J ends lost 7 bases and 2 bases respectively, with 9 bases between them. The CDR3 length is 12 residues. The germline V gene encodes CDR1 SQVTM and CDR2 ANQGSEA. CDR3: CSGGSAYNEQFF. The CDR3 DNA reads TGCAGCGGAGGTAGCGCCTACAATGAGCAGTTCTTC.

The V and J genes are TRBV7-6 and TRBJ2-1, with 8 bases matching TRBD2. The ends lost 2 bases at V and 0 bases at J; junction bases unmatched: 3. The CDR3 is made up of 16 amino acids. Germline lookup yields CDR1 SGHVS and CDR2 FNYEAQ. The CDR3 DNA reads TGTGCCAGCAGCTTATCGGGGGGGAGCTCCTACAATGAGCAGTTCTTC. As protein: CASSLSGGSSYNEQFF. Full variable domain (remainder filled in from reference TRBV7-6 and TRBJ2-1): GAGVSQSPRYKVTKRGQDVALRCDPISGHVSLYWYRQALGQGPEFLTYFNYEAQQDKSGLPNDRFSAERPEGSISTLTIQRTEQRDSAMYRCASSLSGGSSYNEQFFGPGTRLTVL.

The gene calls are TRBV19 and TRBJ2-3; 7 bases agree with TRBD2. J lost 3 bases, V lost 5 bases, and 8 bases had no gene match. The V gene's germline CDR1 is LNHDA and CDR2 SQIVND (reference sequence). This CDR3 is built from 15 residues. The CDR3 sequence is CASSPRLAGTDTQYF. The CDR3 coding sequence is TGTGCCAGTAGTCCTAGACTAGCAGGGACAGATACGCAGTATTTT.

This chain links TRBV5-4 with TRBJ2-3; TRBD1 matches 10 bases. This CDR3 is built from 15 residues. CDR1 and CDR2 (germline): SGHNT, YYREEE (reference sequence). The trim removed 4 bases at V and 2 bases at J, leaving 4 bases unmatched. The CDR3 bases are TGTGCCAGCAGCCTGGGACAGGGGTACACAGATACGCAGTATTTT. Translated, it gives CASSLGQGYTDTQYF.

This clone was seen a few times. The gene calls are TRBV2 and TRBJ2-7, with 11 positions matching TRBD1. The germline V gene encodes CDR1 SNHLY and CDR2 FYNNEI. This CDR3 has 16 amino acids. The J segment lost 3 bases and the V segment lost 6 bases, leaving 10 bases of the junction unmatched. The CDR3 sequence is CASRREKDRGLYEQYV. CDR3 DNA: TGTGCCAGCAGACGGGAGAAGGACAGGGGGCTCTACGAGCAGTACGTC.

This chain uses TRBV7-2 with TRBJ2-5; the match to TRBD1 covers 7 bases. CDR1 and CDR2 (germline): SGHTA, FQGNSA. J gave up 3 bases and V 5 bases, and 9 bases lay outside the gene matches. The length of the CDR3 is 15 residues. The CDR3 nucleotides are TGTGCCAGCAGCACCCGGACAGGACCCGAAGAGACCCAGTACTTC. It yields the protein CASSTRTGPEETQYF.

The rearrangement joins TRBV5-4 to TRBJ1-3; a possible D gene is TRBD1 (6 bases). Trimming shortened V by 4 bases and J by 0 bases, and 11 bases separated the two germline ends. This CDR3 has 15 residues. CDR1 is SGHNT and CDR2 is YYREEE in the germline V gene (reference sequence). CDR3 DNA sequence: TGTGCCAGCAGCGCGGACAGTCACTCTGGAAACACCATATATTTT. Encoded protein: CASSADSHSGNTIYF.